The 2 T cell receptor beta chains in this list originate from one sample, sequenced in a study of early T cells in non-severe SARS-CoV-2 infection. Via MiXCR, TCRdb re-called the 5' RACE reads, giving one row per CDR3 protein. The repertoire holds about 98,000 distinct CDR3 sequences, with roughly an eighth as singletons. The sample was whole blood. These receptors were obtained from an adult who was a healthcare worker with PCR-confirmed SARS-CoV-2 infection or an uninfected control (not recorded which).

This clonotype was detected only a few times. The rearrangement uses TRBV30 and TRBJ1-6; 7 positions match TRBD1. After removal of 2 bases from V and 7 bases from J, the junction contained 5 bases not matched to a gene. Germline CDR1 GTSNPN, CDR2 SVGIG (reference sequence). There are 14 residues in the CDR3. The CDR3 here is CAWSLGTANSPLHF. For the CDR3, the DNA is TGTGCCTGGAGTTTAGGGACAGCAAATTCACCCCTCCACTTT.

The chain joins TRBV5-6 to TRBJ1-5, with 7 bases identical to TRBD1. The germline CDR1 and CDR2 sequences are SGHDT and YYEEEE. The CDR3 is made up of 14 amino acids. V was clipped by 5 bases and J by 7 bases; unmatched bases: 9. As DNA, the CDR3 is TGTGCCAGCAGTTACCAGGGGGTTCAGCAGCCCCAGCATTTT. It encodes CASSYQGVQQPQHF.